This TCR beta chain was sequenced during a study of T-cell reconstitution after alpha-beta-depleted transplantation in children. The V and J ends lost 3 bases and 7 bases respectively, with 9 bases between them. CDR1 SEHNR and CDR2 FQNEAQ come from the germline V gene (reference sequence). This CDR3 comprises 12 residues. TCRbeta library construction was performed incorporating unique molecular identifiers. TCRdb recomputed calls from the PCR reads with MiXCR, one row per CDR3 protein. Of about 610,000 distinct CDR3 sequences listed, about 10% are singletons. This TCR came from a human donor who donated a stem cell graft to a child with acute myeloid leukemia. This chain joins TRBV7-9 and TRBJ1-2, with a weak D call TRBD1 (5 bases). The source was PBMCs from the stem cell graft donor, collected from the stem cell graft. DNA of the CDR3: TGTGCCAGCAGCTTTCCTGGGGCTGGCTACACCTTC. Residues: CASSFPGAGYTF.